This T cell receptor (beta chain) was sequenced in a study of a mutant IDH1 vaccine in newly diagnosed glioma. Study overall: Treated patients had a mean age of about 37 years and a sex split that was approximately 62% male and roughly 40% female.

Measured with immunoSEQ multiplex PCR; TCRdb has only the in-frame clones, and not every one. This sample has fewer than 60,000 clones, with 65% found just once. This CDR3 comprises 13 residues. Trimming shortened V by 7 bases and J by 9 bases, and 13 bases separated the two germline ends. The V gene's germline CDR1 is MNHNY and CDR2 SVGAGI (reference sequence). As to this clone: The antigen remains undetermined.

Time point indicated: week 47, end of study. Doses of 300 ug of mutant IDH1 20-mer peptide were given with topical imiquimod. The clonotype comes from a man aged 35-49 years with glioma. Some clones in this sample may be carry-over from other donors' samples. V and J are TRBV6-6 and TRBJ1-6; D possibly corresponds to TRBD1 (6 bases). The source was peripheral blood mononuclear cells (PBMCs), collected from a glioma patient whose treatment included an IDH1 peptide vaccine. The CDR3 DNA sequence: TGTGCCAGCACGACAGGCTCGGGTTCACCCCTCCACTTT. Residues: CASTTGSGSPLHF.